This record concerns one TCR beta chain sequence. The data stem from a study of follicular helper T cells after annual influenza vaccination. Looking at the study overall: After each seasonal flu vaccination, blood came on days 0, 7 and 28.

Sequenced by immunoSEQ multiplex PCR; TCRdb stores in-frame clones only, minus some. Of under 12,000 clones listed, 80% to 85% were seen once; the top ten hold approximately 0.9%. Per the germline V gene, CDR1 is SQVTM and CDR2 is ANQGSEA. The CDR3 has 12 amino acids. With V trimmed by 6 bases and J by 5 bases, 6 bases remained unmatched. This clonotype was obtained from an adult who received the influenza vaccine. Sequenced material: CXCR5- memory CD4+ T cells sorted from blood, taken 6 weeks after influenza vaccination. The chain combines TRBV29-1 with TRBJ2-5, with 7 bases that match TRBD2. CDR3 in amino acids: CSVLRESETQYF. In DNA form, the CDR3 reads TGCAGCGTGTTGCGGGAGAGTGAGACCCAGTACTTC.